This T cell receptor beta chain was identified during a study of PD-1 blockade in classical Hodgkin lymphoma. The data were produced by immunoSEQ multiplex PCR, yet TCRdb's version contains in-frame clones alone and is incomplete. The sample includes 13,000 to 15,000 clones, around 80% of them seen just once. The germline V gene encodes CDR1 GTSNPN and CDR2 SVGIG (reference sequence). V gave up 5 bases and J gave up 3 bases, with 9 bases separating them. CDR3 size: 12 residues. Time point defined: cycle 4 day 1 (C4D1), after more than 5 weeks of nivolumab. No patient escaped relapse after autologous stem cell transplantation, and brentuximab vedotin exposure varied.

The clonotype was recovered from a human donor with classical Hodgkin lymphoma. The genes are TRBV30 and TRBJ2-3, with D tentatively TRBD2 (6 bases). Sample: peripheral blood mononuclear cells (PBMCs), taken before the fourth cycle of nivolumab. The CDR3 region is CAWSRGTDTQYF. For the CDR3, the DNA is TGTGCCTGGTCCCGGGGGACAGATACGCAGTATTTT.